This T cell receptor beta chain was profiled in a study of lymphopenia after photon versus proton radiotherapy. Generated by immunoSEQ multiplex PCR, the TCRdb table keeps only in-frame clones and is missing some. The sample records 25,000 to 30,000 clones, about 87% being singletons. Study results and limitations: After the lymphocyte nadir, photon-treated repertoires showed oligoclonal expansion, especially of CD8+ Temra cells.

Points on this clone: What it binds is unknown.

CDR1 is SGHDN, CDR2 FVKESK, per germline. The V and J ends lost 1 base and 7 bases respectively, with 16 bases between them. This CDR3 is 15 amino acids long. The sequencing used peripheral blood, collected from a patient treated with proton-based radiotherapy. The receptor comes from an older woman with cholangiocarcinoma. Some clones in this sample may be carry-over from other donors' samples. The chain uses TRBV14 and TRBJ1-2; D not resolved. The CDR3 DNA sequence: TGTGCCAGCAGCCAAGCCATTTCGGCAGGCAGTGGCTACACCTTC. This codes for CASSQAISAGSGYTF.